Described below is a single TCR beta chain sequence and its context. Assay runs were performed at deep level. Sequencing used immunoSEQ multiplex PCR; TCRdb keeps in-frame clones, though not all of them. The sample has fewer than 600,000 clones, roughly 78% seen once. The V end lost 4 bases, the J end lost 1 base, and 10 bases lay between the germline ends. CDR1 is MNHEY and CDR2 is SVGAGI in the germline V gene. CDR3 size: 15 residues. This record comes from a study of shared clonotypes between healthy human individuals. Material: PBMCs. This chain joins TRBV6-5 and TRBJ2-2; the D is unclear. This sequence was found in a woman between 40 and 50 years old in good health. Some clones in this sample may be carry-over from other donors' samples. CDR3 sequence reads: CASSSVTGNTGELFF. CDR3 DNA sequence: TGTGCCAGCAGTTCCGTGACGGGGAACACCGGGGAGCTGTTTTTT.